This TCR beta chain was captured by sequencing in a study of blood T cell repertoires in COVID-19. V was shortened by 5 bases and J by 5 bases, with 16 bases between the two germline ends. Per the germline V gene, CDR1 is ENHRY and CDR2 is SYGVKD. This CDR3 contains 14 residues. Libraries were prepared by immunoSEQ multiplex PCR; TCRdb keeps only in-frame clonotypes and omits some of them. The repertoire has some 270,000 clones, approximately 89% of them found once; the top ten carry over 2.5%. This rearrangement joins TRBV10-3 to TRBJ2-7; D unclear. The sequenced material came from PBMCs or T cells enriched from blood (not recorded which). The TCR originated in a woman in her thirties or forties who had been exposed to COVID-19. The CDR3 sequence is CAISRGSAPNEQYF. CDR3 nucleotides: TGTGCCATCAGTCGCGGCAGTGCCCCCAACGAGCAGTACTTC.